These 16 T cell receptor beta chains were all obtained from the same sample, sequenced in a study of cytomegalovirus exposure and HLA in healthy donors. Primers: 60 Vbeta forward and 13 Jbeta reverse. Assay: immunoSEQ multiplex PCR; the TCRdb copy retains only in-frame clones and omits some. The table includes roughly 93,000 clones, around 78% detected once. The sequenced sample was PBMCs. The receptors originated from a man aged 30 to 45 in good health and CMV-seronegative.

Only one count was recorded for this clone. This chain connects TRBV19 to TRBJ2-7; 10 bases match TRBD1. The junction had 7 bases not matched to a gene; V was cut back by 5 bases and J by 3 bases. Germline V lookup: CDR1 LNHDA, CDR2 SQIVND (reference sequence). This CDR3 region has 15 residues. DNA for the CDR3: TGTGCCAGTAGTCACTTCGGACAGGGGGTCTACGAGCAGTACTTC. Protein product: CASSHFGQGVYEQYF.

The chain couples TRBV20-1 to TRBJ2-3, with D hard to call. The V end lost 3 bases, the J end lost 2 bases, and 3 bases lay between the germline ends. Germline CDR1 and CDR2: DFQATT and SNEGSKA (reference sequence). This CDR3 spans 11 amino acids. For the CDR3, the DNA is TGCAGTGCTAGCTCCACAGATACGCAGTATTTT. Its protein is CSASSTDTQYF.

This chain connects TRBV12-5 to TRBJ1-1; TRBD1 is a possible D gene (6 bases). The CDR3 contains 13 residues. The V gene lost 2 bases and the J gene lost 4 bases, with 8 bases spanning the gap. From germline, CDR1 is LGHNT and CDR2 FRNRAP. The DNA for the CDR3 is TGTGCTAGTGGTTTGACAGGGAGCACTGAAGCTTTCTTT. Translated: CASGLTGSTEAFF.

The chain uses TRBV18 and TRBJ1-1, with no clear D. Germline-derived CDR1 and CDR2 are KGHSH and LQKENI. Trimming shortened V by 2 bases and J by 1 base, and 29 bases separated the two germline ends. The CDR3 extends over 21 amino acids. The CDR3 region is CASSPGRETQQKVARNTEAFF. Written as DNA, the CDR3 is TGTGCCAGCTCACCAGGAAGGGAGACACAGCAAAAGGTGGCTCGGAACACTGAAGCTTTCTTT.

This clone was recorded once. The chain recombines TRBV4-1 with TRBJ2-5, with TRBD1 identical over 7 bases. Looked up from germline, CDR1 is MGHRA and CDR2 is YSYEKL. The CDR3 sequence is 15 residues long. V lost 0 bases, J lost 4 bases, and 5 bases stayed unmatched. CDR3 amino acids: CASSQDGDRAETQYF. Here the CDR3 DNA reads TGCGCCAGCAGCCAAGATGGCGACAGGGCAGAGACCCAGTACTTC.

The V gene is TRBV7-6, the J gene TRBJ1-1, with 7 bases matching TRBD1. The CDR3 consists of 16 residues. The trim removed 0 bases at V and 1 base at J, leaving 5 bases unmatched. Germline CDR1 reads SGHVS; CDR2 reads FNYEAQ. The chain's CDR3 is CASSLAPQGRNTEAFF. CDR3 in DNA: TGTGCCAGCAGCTTAGCCCCACAGGGGCGGAACACTGAAGCTTTCTTT.

V gene TRBV4-2 combines with J gene TRBJ1-2, with a tentative D call TRBD1 (5 bases). Germline CDR1 and CDR2: LGHNA and YNFKEQ. V shed 0 bases and J shed 4 bases, with 9 bases lying between them. The CDR3 contains 14 residues. CDR3: CASSQDSQGYGYTF. The CDR3, as DNA: TGTGCCAGCAGCCAAGATAGCCAGGGCTATGGCTACACCTTC.

The chain uses TRBV11-1 and TRBJ2-7; perhaps TRBD1 as D (5 bases). There are 16 residues in the CDR3. The V and J ends lost 2 bases and 2 bases respectively, with 16 bases between them. Germline V gives CDR1 SGHAT, CDR2 FQDESV (reference sequence). The CDR3 region is CASSLSDSLSAYEQYV. CDR3 bases: TGTGCCAGCAGCTTATCCGACAGCTTGTCCGCCTACGAGCAGTACGTC.

V usage is TRBV7-9 and J usage is TRBJ1-2, with 7 nucleotides matching TRBD1. V trimming: 5 bases; J trimming: 9 bases; junction bases outside the gene matches: 9. CDR1 is SEHNR, CDR2 FQNEAQ, per germline (reference sequence). The CDR3 is 13 amino acids. The CDR3 loop reads CASSRTDRESYTF. The CDR3 region has the DNA TGTGCCAGCAGCCGAACCGACAGGGAGAGCTACACCTTC.

The chain has TRBV7-9 and TRBJ2-5; D not certain. Trimming took off 7 bases at V and 3 bases at J, with 18 bases between the two ends. The CDR3 has 15 amino acids. The germline gives CDR1 SEHNR, CDR2 FQNEAQ (reference sequence). CDR3 in amino acids: CASNPGSIRKETQYF. The CDR3 DNA follows: TGTGCCAGCAACCCTGGTAGCATAAGGAAAGAGACCCAGTACTTC.

The rearrangement uses TRBV18 and TRBJ1-5; D remains unclear. V was pared by 5 bases and J by 6 bases, with 11 bases between. The length of the CDR3 is 13 residues. The V gene's germline CDR1 is KGHSH and CDR2 LQKENI. CDR3 in DNA: TGTGCCAGCTCAGAGGGCTTAAGTCAGCCCCAGCATTTT. Amino acid sequence: CASSEGLSQPQHF.

The chain is built from TRBV11-2 and TRBJ1-2; TRBD1 matches 7 bases. Germline V gives CDR1 SGHAT, CDR2 FQNNGV. J was trimmed by 2 bases and V by 0 bases; bases with no gene match: 3. The length of the CDR3 is 15 residues. The CDR3 nucleotides read TGTGCCAGCAGCTTAGACTCGGGACAGAACTATGGCTACACCTTC. It encodes CASSLDSGQNYGYTF.

The CDR3 nucleotides are TGTGCCAGCAGCGAGACGGACAGGGCACAAGAGACCCAGTACTTC. Its translation: CASSETDRAQETQYF. V and J are TRBV21-1 and TRBJ2-5; TRBD1, the table's D call, was not compared with the DNA. TRBV21-1 is annotated as a pseudogene. The CDR3 has 15 residues.

V and J are TRBV11-2 and TRBJ2-7; the D gene is possibly TRBD2 (5 bases). The germline V and J ends were trimmed by 2 bases and 3 bases, with 11 bases remaining between them. This CDR3 has 14 amino acids. CDR1 and CDR2 from the germline V gene are SGHAT and FQNNGV. In nucleotides, the CDR3 is TGTGCCAGCAGCTTATCCGGTAGCGACTACGAGCAGTACGTC. It is translated as CASSLSGSDYEQYV.

The rearrangement links TRBV4-2 to TRBJ1-2, with D hard to call. CDR3 length: 14 residues. The germline V gene encodes CDR1 LGHNA and CDR2 YNFKEQ. The V and J ends lost 0 bases and 7 bases respectively, with 12 bases between them. CDR3: CASSQDRGDSGYTF. DNA of the CDR3: TGTGCCAGCAGCCAAGATAGAGGTGACTCTGGCTACACCTTC.

The gene calls are TRBV20-1 and TRBJ2-5, with D possibly TRBD1 on 5 matching bases. The germline gives CDR1 DFQATT, CDR2 SNEGSKA (reference sequence). Trimming left V 4 bases short and J 12 bases short, with 15 bases between. The CDR3 is made up of 11 amino acids. CDR3 amino acids: CSAKRTPQEYF. For the CDR3, the DNA is TGCAGTGCTAAACGGACACCCCAGGAGTACTTC.